The TCR beta chain under discussion was sequenced for a study of T cell responses to AZD1222 COVID-19 vaccine. Trimming removed 1 base from V and 4 bases from J, with 17 bases in between. This CDR3 region has 16 residues. The germline gives CDR1 LGHNA, CDR2 YSLEER. A single count supports this clone. Libraries were prepared by immunoSEQ multiplex PCR; TCRdb keeps only in-frame clonotypes and omits some of them. The sample has approximately 100,000 clones, about 85% seen once. The sequence was obtained from an adult in good health. The source was peripheral blood, collected on day 0 of AZD1222 vaccination. V usage is TRBV4-3 and J usage is TRBJ2-7, with a weak D call TRBD2 (6 bases). The CDR3 here is CASSQVVSGVGYEQYF. For the CDR3, the DNA is TGCGCCAGCAGCCAAGTAGTTTCGGGGGTTGGGTACGAGCAGTACTTC.